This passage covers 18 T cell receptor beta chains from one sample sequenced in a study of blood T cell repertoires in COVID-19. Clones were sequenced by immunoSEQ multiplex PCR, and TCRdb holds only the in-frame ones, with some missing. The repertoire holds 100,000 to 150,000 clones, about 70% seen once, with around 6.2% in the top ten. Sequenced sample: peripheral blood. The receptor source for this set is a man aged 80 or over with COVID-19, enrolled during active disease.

The CDR3 sequence is CASGTASTDTQYF. CDR3 bases: TGTGCCAGTGGGACAGCGAGCACAGATACGCAGTATTTT. The chain joins TRBV19 to TRBJ2-3; 7 bases align to TRBD1. Per the germline V gene, CDR1 is LNHDA and CDR2 is SQIVND (reference sequence). V lost 8 bases, J lost 0 bases, and 2 bases stayed unmatched. This CDR3 comprises 13 residues. The full variable domain, its missing parts supplied by reference TRBV19 and TRBJ2-3, is DGGITQSPKYLFRKEGQNVTLSCEQNLNHDAMYWYRQDPGQGLRLIYYSQIVNDFQKGDIAEGYSVSREKKESFPLTVTSAQKNPTAFYLCASGTASTDTQYFGPGTRLTVL.

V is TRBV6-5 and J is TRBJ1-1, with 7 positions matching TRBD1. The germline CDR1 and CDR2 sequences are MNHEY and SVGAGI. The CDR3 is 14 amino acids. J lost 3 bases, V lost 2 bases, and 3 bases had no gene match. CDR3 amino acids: CASSYKGAHTEAFF. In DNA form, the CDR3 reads TGTGCCAGCAGTTACAAGGGGGCGCACACTGAAGCTTTCTTT.

The CDR3 loop is CASSGPGQGIDGYTF. The CDR3, as DNA: TGCGCCAGCAGCGGTCCCGGACAGGGGATAGATGGCTACACCTTC. The gene calls are TRBV5-1 and TRBJ1-2, with 9 nucleotides matching TRBD1. CDR1 SGHRS and CDR2 YFSETQ come from the germline V gene. The length of the CDR3 is 15 residues. Unmatched junction bases numbered 10, after V lost 4 bases and J lost 6 bases.

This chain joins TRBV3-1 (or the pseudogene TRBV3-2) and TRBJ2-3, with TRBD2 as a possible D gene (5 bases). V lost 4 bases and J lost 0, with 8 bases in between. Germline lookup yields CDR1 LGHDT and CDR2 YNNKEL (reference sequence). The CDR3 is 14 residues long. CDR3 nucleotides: TGTGCCAGCAGCCCCCGGGGTAGCACAGATACGCAGTATTTT. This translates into CASSPRGSTDTQYF.

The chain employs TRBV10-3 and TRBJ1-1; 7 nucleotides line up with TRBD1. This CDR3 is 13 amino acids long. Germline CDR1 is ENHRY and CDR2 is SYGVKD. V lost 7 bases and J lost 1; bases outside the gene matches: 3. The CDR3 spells CAITSGGNTEAFF. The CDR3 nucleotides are TGTGCCATCACCTCAGGGGGGAACACTGAAGCTTTCTTT.

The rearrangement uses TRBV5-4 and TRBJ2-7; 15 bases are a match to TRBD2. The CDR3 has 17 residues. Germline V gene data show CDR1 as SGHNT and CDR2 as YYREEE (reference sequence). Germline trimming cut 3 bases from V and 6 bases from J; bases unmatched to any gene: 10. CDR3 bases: TGTGCCAGCAGCTGGGGCGGGGGACTAGCGGGAGGAGCCGAGCAGTACTTC. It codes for CASSWGGGLAGGAEQYF.

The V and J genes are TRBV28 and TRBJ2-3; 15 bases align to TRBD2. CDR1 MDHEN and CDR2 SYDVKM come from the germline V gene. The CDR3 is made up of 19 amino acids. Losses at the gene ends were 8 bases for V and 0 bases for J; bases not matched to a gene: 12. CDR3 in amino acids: CASYPWTSGRALSTDTQYF. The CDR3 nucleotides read TGTGCCAGCTACCCTTGGACTAGCGGGAGGGCTCTTAGCACAGATACGCAGTATTTT.

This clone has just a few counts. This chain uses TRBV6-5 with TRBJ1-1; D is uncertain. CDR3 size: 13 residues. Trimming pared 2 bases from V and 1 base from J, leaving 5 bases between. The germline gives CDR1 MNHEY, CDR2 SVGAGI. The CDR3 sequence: CASSYGRNTEAFF. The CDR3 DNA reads TGTGCCAGCAGTTACGGCCGGAACACTGAAGCTTTCTTT.

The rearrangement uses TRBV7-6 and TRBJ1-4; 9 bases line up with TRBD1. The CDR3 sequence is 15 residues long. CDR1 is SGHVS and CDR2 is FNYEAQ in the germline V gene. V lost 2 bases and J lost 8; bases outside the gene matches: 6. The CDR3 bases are TGTGCCAGCAGCTTATTTTGGACAGGGGACGAAAAACTGTTTTTT. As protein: CASSLFWTGDEKLFF.

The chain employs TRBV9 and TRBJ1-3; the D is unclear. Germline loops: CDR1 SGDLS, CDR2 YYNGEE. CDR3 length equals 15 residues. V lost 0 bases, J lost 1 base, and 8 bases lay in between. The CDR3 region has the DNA TGTGCCAGCAGCGTAGGGGGAGCATCTGGAAACACCATATATTTT. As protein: CASSVGGASGNTIYF.

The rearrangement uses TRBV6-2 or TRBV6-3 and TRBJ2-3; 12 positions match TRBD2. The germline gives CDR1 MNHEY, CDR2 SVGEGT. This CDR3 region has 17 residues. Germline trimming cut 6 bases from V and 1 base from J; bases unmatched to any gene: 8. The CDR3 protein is CASSPPTSGRGTDTQYF. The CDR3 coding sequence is TGTGCCAGCAGCCCACCGACTAGCGGGAGAGGCACAGATACGCAGTATTTT.

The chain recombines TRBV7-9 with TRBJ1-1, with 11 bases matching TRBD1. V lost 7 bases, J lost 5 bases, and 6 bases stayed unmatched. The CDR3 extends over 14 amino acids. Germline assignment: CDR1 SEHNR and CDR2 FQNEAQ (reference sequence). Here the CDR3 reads CASTWTGGGTEAFF. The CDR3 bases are TGTGCCAGCACTTGGACAGGGGGCGGAACTGAAGCTTTCTTT.

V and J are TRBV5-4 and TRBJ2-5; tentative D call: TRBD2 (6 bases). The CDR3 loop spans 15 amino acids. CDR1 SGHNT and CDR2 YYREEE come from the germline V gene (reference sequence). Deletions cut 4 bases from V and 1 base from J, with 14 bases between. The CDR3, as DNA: TGTGCCAGCAGCCGGGTGGCGGGACCCCAAGAGACCCAGTACTTC. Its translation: CASSRVAGPQETQYF.

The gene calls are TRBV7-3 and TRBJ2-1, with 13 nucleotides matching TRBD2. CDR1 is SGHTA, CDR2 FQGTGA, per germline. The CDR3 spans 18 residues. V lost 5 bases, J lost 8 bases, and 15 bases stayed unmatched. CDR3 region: CASSQGLAGNPSWDEQFF. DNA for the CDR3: TGTGCCAGCAGCCAGGGACTAGCGGGAAATCCATCCTGGGATGAGCAGTTCTTC.

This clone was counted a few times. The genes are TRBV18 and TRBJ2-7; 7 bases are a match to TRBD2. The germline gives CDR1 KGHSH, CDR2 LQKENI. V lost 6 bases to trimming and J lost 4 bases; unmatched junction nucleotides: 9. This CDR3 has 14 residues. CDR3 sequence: CASSQRTSDYEQYF. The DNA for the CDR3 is TGTGCCAGCTCCCAAAGGACTAGTGATTACGAGCAGTACTTC. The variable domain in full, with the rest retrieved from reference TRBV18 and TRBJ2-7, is NAGVMQNPRHLVRRRGQEARLRCSPMKGHSHVYWYRQLPEEGLKFMVYLQKENIIDESGMPKERFSAEFPKEGPSILRIQQVVRGDSAAYFCASSQRTSDYEQYFGPGTRLTVT.

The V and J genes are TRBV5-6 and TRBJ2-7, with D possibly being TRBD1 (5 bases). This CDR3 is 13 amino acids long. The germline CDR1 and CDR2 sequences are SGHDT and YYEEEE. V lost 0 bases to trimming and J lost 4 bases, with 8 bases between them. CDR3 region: CASSLGSGYEQYF. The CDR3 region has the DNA TGTGCCAGCAGCTTGGGATCAGGGTACGAGCAGTACTTC.

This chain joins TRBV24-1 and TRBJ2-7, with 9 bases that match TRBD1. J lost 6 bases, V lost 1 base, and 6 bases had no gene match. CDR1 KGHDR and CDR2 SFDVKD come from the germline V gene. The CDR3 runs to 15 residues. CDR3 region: CATSDFGTGSSEQYF. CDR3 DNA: TGTGCCACCAGTGATTTTGGGACAGGGTCGAGCGAGCAGTACTTC.

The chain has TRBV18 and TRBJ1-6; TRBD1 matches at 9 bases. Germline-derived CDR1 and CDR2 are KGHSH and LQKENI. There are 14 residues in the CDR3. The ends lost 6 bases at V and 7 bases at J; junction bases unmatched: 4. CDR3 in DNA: TGTGCCAGCTCGCCGACAGGGGGGAATTCACCCCTCCACTTT. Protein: CASSPTGGNSPLHF.